The TCR beta chain described here comes from a study of T cell clones after liver transplantation (dated by TCRdb to between 2018 and 2020). Study-level background: Samples were obtained from ITN030ST, a randomized trial in which withdrawal of immunosuppression was attempted within 2 years of liver transplantation. Three of the eight recipients were HCV-positive; the others were transplanted for non-autoimmune, non-viral indications. No induction therapy was given to the subjects, and standard immunosuppression was administered until randomization at 12-24 months post-transplant. Third party-reactive TCRbeta sequences from pre-transplant MLRs were also identified as an antigen-independent comparator for donor-reactive sequences. Blood samples were collected pre-transplant, then pre-randomization ahead of withdrawal, and finally post-randomization once withdrawal had either been completed or failed. The study cohort included 8 liver transplant recipients, of whom 3 were classified as tolerant and 5 as non-tolerant. Donor-reactive T cell clones were identified by TCRbeta sequencing after a pre-transplant mixed lymphocyte reaction and then tracked in post-transplant blood. Tolerance was defined as complete immunosuppression withdrawal for at least one year with no rise in liver enzymes beyond twice the upper limit of normal.

Overall study outcomes, separate from this receptor: Because allograft tissue specimens were not available, migration of donor-reactive T cells into the graft, rather than deletion, may have occurred. Low numbers of available donor cells limited the measurable donor-reactive repertoire in a couple of subjects. Donor-reactive sequences decreased more than third party-reactive sequences, which suggests partial antigen-specific deletion that was not related to withdrawal success. In most of the 8 subjects, circulating donor-reactive CD4 TCRbeta sequences decreased significantly after transplant, regardless of tolerance or HCV status. After accounting for repertoire turnover, donor-reactive detection was significantly reduced in 7 of 8 subjects for CD4 and 8 of 8 for CD8. The conclusions were preliminary, being limited by small, heterogeneous patient numbers and by non-standardized post-transplant time points.

Frozen genomic DNA underwent high-throughput TCRbeta CDR3 sequencing by immunoSEQ, including PCR amplification, mapping, bias correction and internal controls. The paper's processing steps were these. Productive rearrangements were retained, and unique TCRbeta sequences were defined by the CDR3 nucleotide sequence together with the V and J gene. For classification of a sequence as donor-reactive, at least 5-fold expansion in CFSE-low cells relative to unstimulated pre-transplant cells and a frequency of at least 0.01% were required. To ensure at least 90% detection power, minimum frequency thresholds were set for each subject based on that subject's lowest-template unstimulated sample. Repertoire turnover was measured by Jensen-Shannon divergence between the top 1000 TCRbeta sequences post- and pre-transplant. Changes in detection of donor-reactive sequences were assessed with two-sided Fisher's exact tests. TCRdb limited this immuneACCESS table to in-frame rearrangements with V and J called. A share of clones is missing; checked studies link under half to unresolved V genes, and the rest is unexplained. Clonal size and the V and J genes are those of that table, whereas D and trimming came from the DNA. A total of around 71,000 clones appear in this sample, roughly 80% of them only once. Of the sample, 0.79% is held by the ten largest clones.

The CDR3 has 15 amino acids, counting the end cysteine and phenylalanine. The CDR3 DNA has 45 bases and is translated from base 1. Via the germline V gene, CDR1 is MDHEN and CDR2 SYDVKM. The germline ends are 17 bases apart after V is trimmed by 7 bases and J by 3 bases. A word on this clone: The target of this receptor is not known. No base quality values were provided; no much bigger clone lies one nucleotide off.

Unstimulated PBMCs, after thawing, were stained for CD3, CD4 and CD8 and then FACS-sorted into CD3+CD4+ and CD3+CD8+ populations. Each of the 8 studied subjects was randomized to immunosuppression withdrawal. The Qiagen DNeasy Blood and Tissue Kit was used for isolation of genomic DNA. The V and J genes are TRBV28 and TRBJ2-3, with no reliable assignment of the D segment. This receptor was identified in a human patient who received a liver transplant. After a transplant, the graft donor may have provided part of the T cells. The sample in question was CD4+ T cells from blood, obtained 12 months after liver transplant. CDR3 region: CASITTTRLTDTQYF. The DNA sequence reads TGTGCCAGCATCACGACGACCCGCTTGACAGATACGCAGTATTTT.